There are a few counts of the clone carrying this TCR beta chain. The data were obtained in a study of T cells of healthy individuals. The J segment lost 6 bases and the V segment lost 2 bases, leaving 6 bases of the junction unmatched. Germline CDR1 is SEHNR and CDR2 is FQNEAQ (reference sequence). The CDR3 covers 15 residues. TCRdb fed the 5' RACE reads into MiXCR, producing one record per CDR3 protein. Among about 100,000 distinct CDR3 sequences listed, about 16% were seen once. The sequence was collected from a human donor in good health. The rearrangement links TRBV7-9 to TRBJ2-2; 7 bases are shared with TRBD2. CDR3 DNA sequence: TGTGCCAGCAGCTTATTTCAGGGAGGGGCCGGGGAGCTGTTTTTT. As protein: CASSLFQGGAGELFF.